What follows are 23 T cell receptor beta chains derived from one specimen sequenced in a study of Ad26.COV2.S vaccination and SARS-CoV-2 variants. Only in-frame clones appear in the TCRdb table, and some are missing; sequencing was by immunoSEQ multiplex PCR. Of 400,000 to 450,000 clones in the sample, approximately 90% were seen once. The treatment is: roughly 20 received Ad26.COV2.S at low or high dose, single or two shots; 5 received placebo; per-sample allocation not given. Sample collection was performed on day 63 after the first vaccine or placebo injection. The sample here was peripheral blood, taken in a trial of Ad26.COV2.S vaccine versus placebo. These receptors were collected from a person aged 18 to 59 who received the Ad26.COV2.S COVID-19 vaccine or a placebo.

J is TRBJ2-2 and V is TRBV11-3; D could derive from TRBD1 or TRBD2 (5 bases each). This CDR3 has 17 amino acids. Germline-derived CDR1 and CDR2 are SGHNT and YENEEA. V lost 5 bases and J lost 7, with 23 bases in between. The CDR3 DNA reads TGTGCCAGCAGCCCTAGCCCATGGGCAGGGACGAACGGGGAGCTGTTTTTT. Encoded protein: CASSPSPWAGTNGELFF. The variable domain in full, completed from reference TRBV11-3 and TRBJ2-2, reads EAGVVQSPRYKIIEKKQPVAFWCNPISGHNTLYWYLQNLGQGPELLIRYENEEAVDDSQLPKDRFSAERLKGVDSTLKIQPAELGDSAVYLCASSPSPWAGTNGELFFGEGSRLTVL.

The chain is built from TRBV14 and TRBJ1-6; D ambiguous. V dropped 1 base and J dropped 4 bases, with 11 bases sitting between them. This CDR3 is built from 16 residues. CDR1 is SGHDN and CDR2 is FVKESK in the germline V gene. The CDR3 DNA reads TGTGCCAGCAGCCAAGTTTCAGGCTCGTATAATTCACCCCTCCACTTT. It yields the protein CASSQVSGSYNSPLHF.

V is TRBV25-1 and J is TRBJ1-6; no reliable D call. V was shortened by 10 bases and J by 1 base, with 23 bases between the two germline ends. CDR3 length equals 18 residues. Germline-derived CDR1 and CDR2 are MGHDK and SYGVNS. The DNA of the CDR3 is TGTGCCACCTCCGACGGAGTGGTTTCTGGTTCCTATAATTCACCCCTCCACTTT. Encoded protein: CATSDGVVSGSYNSPLHF.

The V call is TRBV4-1, the J call TRBJ2-5; 8 bases map to TRBD2. Germline V gene lookup returns CDR1 MGHRA and CDR2 YSYEKL. V trimming: 4 bases; J trimming: 5 bases; junction bases outside the gene matches: 3. This CDR3 region has 13 residues. In nucleotides, the CDR3 is TGCGCCAGCAGCCTAGCGGGGCTGGAGACCCAGTACTTC. It translates to CASSLAGLETQYF.

V is TRBV25-1 and J is TRBJ2-1; 8 nucleotides agree with TRBD1. Germline CDR1 and CDR2: MGHDK and SYGVNS. The length of the CDR3 is 15 residues. After removal of 3 bases from V and 5 bases from J, the junction contained 6 bases not matched to a gene. The CDR3, as DNA: TGTGCCAGCAGTGAGCCTGGGACAGGTGACAATGAGCAGTTCTTC. It specifies CASSEPGTGDNEQFF.

The chain combines TRBV4-3 with TRBJ2-1; 13 nucleotides align to TRBD2. The CDR3 totals 15 residues. Germline loops: CDR1 LGHNA, CDR2 YSLEER. The V gene end was trimmed by 4 bases and the J gene end by 10 bases; junction bases not matched to a gene: 7. The CDR3 DNA follows: TGCGCCAGCAGCCCAGCCCGACTAGCGGGGGGAGAGCAGTTCTTC. Translating gives CASSPARLAGGEQFF.

The chain uses TRBV4-1 and TRBJ2-1; possible D gene TRBD2, 6 bases. Per germline, CDR1 MGHRA and CDR2 YSYEKL. Trimming removed 3 bases from V and 0 bases from J, with 9 bases in between. The CDR3 has 15 amino acids. In DNA, the CDR3 is TGCGCCAGCAGCCACGGGGGAAACTCCTACAATGAGCAGTTCTTC. It encodes CASSHGGNSYNEQFF.

The chain employs TRBV11-2 and TRBJ2-7; D remains ambiguous. V was pared by 4 bases and J by 3 bases, with 7 bases between. CDR1 SGHAT and CDR2 FQNNGV come from the germline V gene. The CDR3 has 12 residues. For the CDR3, the DNA is TGTGCCAGCAGCTCCCCCGTCTACGAGCAGTACTTC. Amino acid sequence: CASSSPVYEQYF. The variable domain in full, completed from reference TRBV11-2 and TRBJ2-7, reads EAGVAQSPRYKIIEKRQSVAFWCNPISGHATLYWYQQILGQGPKLLIQFQNNGVVDDSQLPKDRFSAERLKGVDSTLKIQPAKLEDSAVYLCASSSPVYEQYFGPGTRLTVT.

The CDR3 DNA reads as TGTGCCAGCTCACTAAACAGGGAGAACACCGGGGAGCTGTTTTTT. Encoded protein: CASSLNRENTGELFF. J is TRBJ2-2 and V is TRBV18; D might be TRBD1 (6 bases). The CDR3 has 15 residues. V was clipped by 4 bases and J by 1 base, with 10 bases between them. Germline CDR1 reads KGHSH; CDR2 reads LQKENI. The full variable domain, with the rest looked up from reference TRBV18 and TRBJ2-2, is NAGVMQNPRHLVRRRGQEARLRCSPMKGHSHVYWYRQLPEEGLKFMVYLQKENIIDESGMPKERFSAEFPKEGPSILRIQQVVRGDSAAYFCASSLNRENTGELFFGEGSRLTVL.

This chain links TRBV28 with TRBJ2-7; D not resolved. Trimming pared 1 base from V and 1 base from J, leaving 2 bases between. This CDR3 contains 12 residues. CDR1 MDHEN and CDR2 SYDVKM come from the germline V gene. Here the CDR3 DNA reads TGTGCCAGCAGTTTATTGTCCTACGAGCAGTACTTC. Protein: CASSLLSYEQYF.

The count of this clone is one. The V call is TRBV6-5, the J call TRBJ2-5, with D perhaps being TRBD1 or TRBD2 (6 bases each). Germline CDR1 reads MNHEY; CDR2 reads SVGAGI. Trimming cost V 0 bases and J 3 bases, with 11 bases left between them. The CDR3 length is 15 residues. In DNA, the CDR3 is TGTGCCAGCAGTTACTCTGGGGGGCGGGAAGAGACCCAGTACTTC. Amino acids: CASSYSGGREETQYF.

The chain links TRBV6-1 to TRBJ1-5; D is unclear. The germline CDR1 and CDR2 sequences are MNHNS and SASEGT. This CDR3 contains 15 residues. V was cut by 2 bases and J by 1 base, with 9 bases left in between. The CDR3 bases are TGTGCCAGCAGTGAAACGTTCCTAAGCAATCAGCCCCAGCATTTT. Translation: CASSETFLSNQPQHF.

V and J are TRBV29-1 and TRBJ2-7; D gene uncertain. CDR1 is SQVTM, CDR2 ANQGSEA, per germline. The CDR3 spans 11 residues. Between the trimmed V and J ends, which lost 3 bases and 4 bases, there was a span of 7 bases. The CDR3, as DNA: TGCAGCGTTGACTGGGGTTACGAGCAGTACTTC. As protein: CSVDWGYEQYF.

With respect to this clone: Other DNA sequences of this sample code for an identical CDR3. The chain has TRBV6-2 or TRBV6-3 and TRBJ2-7, with D unclear. CDR3 length: 13 amino acids. The V gene's germline CDR1 is MNHEY and CDR2 SVGEGT. The V end was cut by 2 bases, the J end by 4 bases, with 9 bases between. For the CDR3, the DNA is TGTGCCAGCAGTTACGACCGCGGATACGAGCAGTACTTC. This gives the protein CASSYDRGYEQYF.

The J gene is TRBJ2-1, the V gene TRBV2; TRBD2 matches 12 bases. V lost 10 bases to trimming and J lost 0 bases; unmatched junction nucleotides: 10. Germline V CDR1 and CDR2: SNHLY, FYNNEI. The CDR3 sequence is 17 residues long. For the CDR3, the DNA is TGTGCCACGACCCGGACTAGCGGGAAACACTCCTACAATGAGCAGTTCTTC. Its protein product is CATTRTSGKHSYNEQFF.

This clone was picked up a small number of times. The chain employs TRBV3-1 (or the pseudogene TRBV3-2) and TRBJ2-2; D possibly corresponds to TRBD2 (6 bases). The CDR3 consists of 14 residues. Germline loops: CDR1 LGHDT, CDR2 YNNKEL (reference sequence). Trimming took 4 bases from V and 4 from J, leaving 10 bases between them. CDR3 region: CASSRLGVTGELFF. CDR3 nucleotides: TGTGCCAGCAGCCGACTAGGGGTCACCGGGGAGCTGTTTTTT.

The gene calls are TRBV6-1 and TRBJ1-2; 7 nucleotides align to TRBD1. Germline CDR1 MNHNS, CDR2 SASEGT. The V segment lost 1 base and the J segment 4 bases; nucleotides outside the gene matches: 6. The CDR3 spans 15 residues. CDR3 nucleotides: TGTGCCAGCAGTGAAGTGGCAGGGGGAGCCTATGGCTACACCTTC. Translated: CASSEVAGGAYGYTF.

The gene calls are TRBV7-2 and TRBJ2-7; no clear D gene. Deletions cut 3 bases from V and 3 bases from J, with 6 bases between. Germline V gene sequence: CDR1 SGHTA, CDR2 FQGNSA. The CDR3 consists of 12 residues. The CDR3 coding sequence is TGTGCCAGCAGCTTTGACAACTACGAGCAGTACTTC. Its translation is CASSFDNYEQYF.

J is TRBJ1-2 and V is TRBV5-4, with 8 bases that match TRBD1. The CDR3 totals 17 residues. V was pared by 4 bases and J by 0 bases, with 11 bases of the junction left unmatched. Germline V gene sequence: CDR1 SGHNT, CDR2 YYREEE (reference sequence). The CDR3 here is CASSPAGTGGANYGYTF. In DNA form, the CDR3 reads TGTGCCAGCAGCCCTGCCGGGACAGGTGGGGCTAACTATGGCTACACCTTC.

This chain joins TRBV5-4 and TRBJ2-7; 8 nucleotides match TRBD2. There are 17 residues in the CDR3. Per germline, CDR1 SGHNT and CDR2 YYREEE (reference sequence). The V gene end was trimmed by 4 bases and the J gene end by 3 bases; junction bases not matched to a gene: 15. The CDR3, as DNA: TGTGCCAGCAGCCCCTCCGACATAGCGGGATCTAACTACGAGCAGTACTTC. Translation gives CASSPSDIAGSNYEQYF.

This chain uses TRBV6-2 or TRBV6-3 with TRBJ2-5; D is tentatively TRBD1 or TRBD2 (5 bases each). Germline CDR1 and CDR2: MNHEY and SVGEGT. V was shortened by 2 bases and J by 2 bases, with 15 bases between the two germline ends. This CDR3 has 16 residues. CDR3 nucleotides: TGTGCCAGCAGTTACCTCGCAGGGTGGACTCAAGAGACCCAGTACTTC. Protein product: CASSYLAGWTQETQYF.

The rearrangement joins TRBV27 to TRBJ1-2; TRBD1 might be the D (5 bases). Looked up from germline, CDR1 is MNHEY and CDR2 is SMNVEV (reference sequence). The CDR3 contains 14 residues. The V gene lost 4 bases and the J gene lost 4 bases, with 13 bases spanning the gap. CDR3: CASSWGVGGYGYTF. The CDR3 DNA reads TGTGCCAGCAGTTGGGGGGTCGGGGGCTATGGCTACACCTTC.

This sequence joins TRBV9 and TRBJ1-4; TRBD1 agrees at 7 bases. The CDR3 totals 14 residues. Germline assignment: CDR1 SGDLS and CDR2 YYNGEE. Losses at the gene ends were 3 bases for V and 6 bases for J; bases not matched to a gene: 5. For the CDR3, the DNA is TGTGCCAGCAGCGCTAGACAGGGTCATGAAAAACTGTTTTTT. Translating gives CASSARQGHEKLFF.